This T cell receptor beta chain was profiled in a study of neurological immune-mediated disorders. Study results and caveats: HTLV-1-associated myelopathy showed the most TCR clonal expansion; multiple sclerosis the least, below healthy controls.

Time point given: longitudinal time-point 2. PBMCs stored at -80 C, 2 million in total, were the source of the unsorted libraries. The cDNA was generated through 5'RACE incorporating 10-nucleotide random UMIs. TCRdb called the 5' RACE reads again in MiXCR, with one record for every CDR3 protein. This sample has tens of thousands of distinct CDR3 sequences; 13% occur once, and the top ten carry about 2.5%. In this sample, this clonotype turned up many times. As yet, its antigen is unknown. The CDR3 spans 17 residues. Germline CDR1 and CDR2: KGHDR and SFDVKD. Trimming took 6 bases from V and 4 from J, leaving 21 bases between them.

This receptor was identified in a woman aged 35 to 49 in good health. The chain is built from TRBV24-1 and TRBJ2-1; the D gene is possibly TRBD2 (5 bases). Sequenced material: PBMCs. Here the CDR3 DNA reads TGTGCCACCAGTCCCCGGGTGAGGTCTCTAGCATACAATGAGCAGTTCTTC. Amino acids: CATSPRVRSLAYNEQFF.